This entry lists 25 T cell receptor beta chains sequenced from one sample in a study of CD8+ T cells in alopecia areata. Investigators isolated RNA and reverse transcribed it into cDNA to act as the sequencing template. Some clones are missing from TCRdb's copy, which holds only in-frame ones; the method was immunoSEQ multiplex PCR. The table shows 150,000 or so clones, with less than 65% occurring only once. The sample was CD8+ T cells sorted from blood, taken at week 0. The receptor source for this set is a human donor with alopecia areata.

This clone came up a few times. The chain links TRBV19 to TRBJ1-1, with TRBD1 as a possible D gene (5 bases). CDR3 size: 13 residues. The V and J ends lost 1 base and 4 bases respectively, with 7 bases between them. Germline V gives CDR1 LNHDA, CDR2 SQIVND (reference sequence). CDR3 sequence (DNA): TGTGCCAGTAGTATAGGGGGCCTCACTGAAGCTTTCTTT. The encoded protein is CASSIGGLTEAFF.

This clone was counted only a few times. The gene calls are TRBV14 and TRBJ1-5; no reliable D call. Trimming pared 3 bases from V and 7 bases from J, leaving 10 bases between. Germline V gives CDR1 SGHDN, CDR2 FVKESK. The CDR3 has 13 amino acids. The CDR3 DNA follows: TGTGCCAGCAGCCATCGCAACCTGCAGCCCCAGCATTTT. Translating it yields CASSHRNLQPQHF.

This clone has only a few counts. The V gene is TRBV13, the J gene TRBJ2-5, with unresolved D. CDR3 length: 13 amino acids. V was pared by 1 base and J by 4 bases, with 7 bases between. In germline, CDR1 is PRHDT, CDR2 FYEKMQ (reference sequence). CDR3 protein: CASSLAVGETQYF. The CDR3 DNA is TGTGCCAGCAGCTTAGCAGTTGGAGAGACCCAGTACTTC.

This chain joins TRBV30 and TRBJ2-7; possibly TRBD1 for D (5 bases). The V gene lost 0 bases and the J gene lost 3 bases, with 9 bases spanning the gap. The CDR3 sequence is 13 residues long. Germline V gives CDR1 GTSNPN, CDR2 SVGIG (reference sequence). CDR3 protein: CAWSVGAYYEQYF. The CDR3 bases are TGTGCCTGGAGTGTAGGGGCTTACTACGAGCAGTACTTC.

The gene calls are TRBV19 and TRBJ1-5; a weak D match, TRBD1 (5 bases). This CDR3 contains 14 residues. Germline V CDR1 and CDR2: LNHDA, SQIVND (reference sequence). The germline V and J ends were trimmed by 3 bases and 3 bases, with 9 bases remaining between them. The CDR3 DNA reads as TGTGCCAGTAGTATCCGGGACTTCAATCAGCCCCAGCATTTT. The encoded protein is CASSIRDFNQPQHF.

The chain is built from TRBV2 and TRBJ2-1; tentatively, D is TRBD2 (7 bases). Trimming stripped 6 bases from V and 7 bases from J, with 22 bases between. Germline loops: CDR1 SNHLY, CDR2 FYNNEI. The CDR3 loop spans 16 amino acids. Here the CDR3 DNA reads TGTGCCAGCAGGGACCTAGGGGGGGGCGTAAGTAATGAGCAGTTCTTC. Translation gives CASRDLGGGVSNEQFF.

The chain couples TRBV30 to TRBJ1-6; 7 nucleotides match TRBD1. Germline V gene lookup returns CDR1 GTSNPN and CDR2 SVGIG (reference sequence). The V segment lost 1 base and the J segment 6 bases; nucleotides outside the gene matches: 3. This CDR3 contains 14 residues. The CDR3 DNA follows: TGTGCCTGGAGTGAGGGACAGCGTAATTCACCCCTCCACTTT. It yields the protein CAWSEGQRNSPLHF.

The V call is TRBV7-9, the J call TRBJ2-7; D may match TRBD1 or TRBD2 (5 bases each). Trimming took 3 bases from V and 4 from J, leaving 7 bases between them. The germline V gene has CDR1 SEHNR and CDR2 FQNEAQ (reference sequence). The CDR3 runs to 12 residues. CDR3 residues: CASSFEGYEQYF. CDR3 nucleotide sequence: TGTGCCAGCAGCTTCGAGGGGTACGAGCAGTACTTC.

V and J are TRBV29-1 and TRBJ2-3; D gene unclear. Per germline, CDR1 SQVTM and CDR2 ANQGSEA. The ends were cut back, 5 bases at V and 0 bases at J, with 15 bases in the middle. This CDR3 has 15 amino acids. The DNA for the CDR3 is TGCAGCGTTTTAAAAGAGGATAAGAGCACAGATACGCAGTATTTT. Protein product: CSVLKEDKSTDTQYF.

The CDR3 sequence: CASSQEVRGEGSSPLHF. DNA for the CDR3: TGTGCCAGCAGCCAAGAAGTAAGGGGAGAGGGAAGTTCACCCCTCCACTTT. The gene calls are TRBV4-2 and TRBJ1-6; tentative D call: TRBD1 (5 bases). The ends were cut back, 0 bases at V and 9 bases at J, with 18 bases in the middle. Germline V gene lookup returns CDR1 LGHNA and CDR2 YNFKEQ. The CDR3 covers 17 residues.

This chain joins TRBV30 and TRBJ2-7; D call uncertain. Germline V CDR1 and CDR2: GTSNPN, SVGIG (reference sequence). CDR3 size: 13 residues. V lost 3 bases and J lost 7, with 16 bases in between. CDR3 bases: TGTGCCTGGAGGGAGACCGGGCTGGGGGAGCAGTACTTC. Protein sequence: CAWRETGLGEQYF.

The chain joins TRBV5-1 to TRBJ2-7; D might be TRBD2 (5 bases). Trimming shortened V by 1 base and J by 4 bases, and 6 bases separated the two germline ends. Germline V gene sequence: CDR1 SGHRS, CDR2 YFSETQ. The CDR3 extends over 12 amino acids. CDR3 sequence: CASSLSGYEQYF. In DNA form, the CDR3 reads TGCGCCAGCAGCTTGTCGGGATACGAGCAGTACTTC.

Comment on this clone: In the same sample, other DNA sequences code for this CDR3. The chain has TRBV30 and TRBJ1-1, with D possibly being TRBD1 (6 bases). CDR1 GTSNPN and CDR2 SVGIG come from the germline V gene (reference sequence). This CDR3 spans 13 amino acids. Trimming left V 3 bases short and J 0 bases short, with 8 bases between. Here the CDR3 DNA reads TGTGCCTGGAGCACAGGGATGAACACTGAAGCTTTCTTT. It codes for CAWSTGMNTEAFF.

The V and J genes are TRBV15 and TRBJ2-5; 9 nucleotides align to TRBD2. This CDR3 has 14 residues. V gave up 6 bases and J gave up 5 bases; unmatched junction bases: 7. The germline V gene encodes CDR1 LNHNV and CDR2 YYDKDF (reference sequence). CDR3 sequence: CATRTSGSGETQYF. CDR3 DNA: TGTGCCACCAGGACTAGCGGTTCTGGGGAGACCCAGTACTTC.

This CDR3 is CSVGRLPGLAGGYEQYF. CDR3 nucleotides: TGCAGCGTTGGTCGGTTGCCAGGTCTAGCGGGGGGCTACGAGCAGTACTTC. The J gene is TRBJ2-7, the V gene TRBV29-1, with 11 nucleotides matching TRBD2. The CDR3 has 17 amino acids. With V trimmed by 4 bases and J by 3 bases, 14 bases remained unmatched. Germline V CDR1 and CDR2: SQVTM, ANQGSEA.

V usage is TRBV27 and J usage is TRBJ2-1; a weak D match, TRBD1 (6 bases). The germline CDR1 and CDR2 sequences are MNHEY and SMNVEV (reference sequence). Trimming took off 5 bases at V and 0 bases at J, with 8 bases between the two ends. CDR3 length equals 14 residues. In DNA, the CDR3 is TGTGCCAGCAGTGGACAGCCCTCCTACAATGAGCAGTTCTTC. Amino acid sequence: CASSGQPSYNEQFF.

This chain links TRBV4-3 with TRBJ2-3; TRBD1 or TRBD2 may be the D gene (5 bases each). The CDR3 runs to 16 residues. The ends were cut back, 3 bases at V and 1 base at J, with 14 bases in the middle. The germline CDR1 and CDR2 sequences are LGHNA and YSLEER. The CDR3 bases are TGCGCCAGCAGCCACGAACCGGGGACGGGCACAGATACGCAGTATTTT. This sequence encodes CASSHEPGTGTDTQYF.

The chain uses TRBV7-8 and TRBJ2-1, with a possible D match to TRBD2 (5 bases). CDR3 length equals 14 residues. From germline, CDR1 is SGHVS and CDR2 FQNEAQ. Between the trimmed V and J ends, which lost 2 bases and 6 bases, there was a span of 11 bases. The CDR3 sequence is CASSLSAGGNEQFF. The CDR3 DNA reads TGTGCCAGCAGCTTATCGGCGGGTGGCAATGAGCAGTTCTTC.

The rearrangement uses TRBV29-1 and TRBJ1-2; D ambiguous. Germline CDR1 reads SQVTM; CDR2 reads ANQGSEA. The CDR3 runs 13 residues. Trimming removed 6 bases from V and 2 bases from J, with 13 bases in between. The DNA for the CDR3 is TGCAGCGTACCTCCCGACGCGAACTATGGCTACACCTTC. Amino acid sequence: CSVPPDANYGYTF. The full variable domain, with the rest looked up from reference TRBV29-1 and TRBJ1-2, is SAVISQKPSRDICQRGTSLTIQCQVDSQVTMMFWYRQQPGQSLTLIATANQGSEATYESGFVIDKFPISRPNLTFSTLTVSNMSPEDSSIYLCSVPPDANYGYTFGSGTRLTVV.

The chain couples TRBV29-1 to TRBJ2-7; TRBD2 agrees at 12 bases. This CDR3 comprises 15 residues. The germline V gene has CDR1 SQVTM and CDR2 ANQGSEA. V was pared by 3 bases and J by 2 bases, with 5 bases of the junction left unmatched. The CDR3 sequence: CSVESTSGGTYEQYF. CDR3 nucleotides: TGCAGCGTTGAGAGCACTAGCGGGGGGACCTACGAGCAGTACTTC.

This sequence joins TRBV12-5 and TRBJ2-5, with 7 bases fitting TRBD1. CDR1 and CDR2 (germline): LGHNT, FRNRAP. With V trimmed by 5 bases and J by 4 bases, 4 bases remained unmatched. CDR3 size: 13 residues. The CDR3: CASGVSGGETQYF. The CDR3 nucleotides are TGTGCTAGTGGTGTCTCAGGGGGAGAGACCCAGTACTTC.

The chain employs TRBV5-6 and TRBJ1-6; weak D call: TRBD1 (5 bases). Germline V gene lookup returns CDR1 SGHDT and CDR2 YYEEEE. This CDR3 has 15 amino acids. V was clipped by 4 bases and J by 9 bases, with 17 bases between them. CDR3 in amino acids: CASSPWGSRGSPLHF. The DNA of the CDR3 is TGTGCCAGCAGCCCCTGGGGGAGTAGAGGTTCACCCCTCCACTTT.

The chain couples TRBV2 to TRBJ1-1, with D possibly matching TRBD1 (5 bases). The length of the CDR3 is 13 residues. Trimming removed 7 bases at V and 2 bases at J, with 11 bases between. Germline lookup yields CDR1 SNHLY and CDR2 FYNNEI. For the CDR3, the DNA is TGTGCCAGCAATATCGGGGGTAACACTGAAGCTTTCTTT. Translating it yields CASNIGGNTEAFF.

The V call is TRBV11-2, the J call TRBJ2-6; D possibly corresponds to TRBD1 (6 bases). Germline V gene data show CDR1 as SGHAT and CDR2 as FQNNGV. The V end lost 3 bases, the J end lost 3 bases, and 12 bases lay between the germline ends. The CDR3 runs to 16 residues. CDR3 sequence (DNA): TGTGCCAGCAGCTTGCCTGGGGGCAGTGGGGCCAACGTCCTGACTTTC. As protein: CASSLPGGSGANVLTF.

This chain links TRBV4-3 with TRBJ2-1; D might be TRBD1 or TRBD2, each matching 6 bases. Trimming pared 4 bases from V and 4 bases from J, leaving 14 bases between. This CDR3 region has 15 residues. Germline V gene lookup returns CDR1 LGHNA and CDR2 YSLEER. Here the CDR3 reads CASSPDGGNYNEQFF. The CDR3 bases are TGCGCCAGCAGCCCTGACGGGGGCAATTACAATGAGCAGTTCTTC.